Listed below are T cell receptor beta chains from one sample, sequenced in a study of neoadjuvant anti-PD-1 for oral cavity cancer. The data were produced by immunoSEQ multiplex PCR, yet TCRdb's version contains in-frame clones alone and is incomplete. The table includes 9,500 to 15,000 clones, 71% detected once. This specimen consisted of PBMCs, obtained after nivolumab (anti-PD-1) treatment. These TCRs come from a person aged 40-85 years with oral cavity squamous cell carcinoma. The CDR3 runs from the conserved cysteine through the conserved F or W. A D gene is named only where the DNA matches it firmly. Only part of the rows carry a size: once, few, many, or a class if the clone is expanded.

abundance | j_gene | d_gene | v_gene | CDR3nt | CDR3aa
- | TRBJ1-1 | TRBD1 | TRBV7-8 | TGTGCCAGCAGCCCAGACAGGGCCCACACTGAAGCTTTCTTT | CASSPDRAHTEAFF
- | TRBJ2-7 | TRBD2 | TRBV5-1 | TGCGCCAGCAGCTTGGGGACTAGCGGCTACGAGCAGTACTTC | CASSLGTSGYEQYF
few | TRBJ2-7 | TRBD1 | TRBV9 | TGTGCCAGCAGCCCTCCCGGGACAGGGACCTACGAGCAGTACTTC | CASSPPGTGTYEQYF
- | TRBJ1-5 | - | TRBV30 | TGTGCCTGGGGTGCGCAGGGCAATCAGCCCCAGCATTTT | CAWGAQGNQPQHF
- | TRBJ2-1 | - | TRBV7-6 | TGTGCCAGCAGCTTAGGATCTCAGGGTAGCATGCATGAGCAGTTCTTC | CASSLGSQGSMHEQFF
- | TRBJ2-5 | TRBD2 | TRBV28 | TGTGCCACCATACTAGCGGACCAAGAGACCCAGTACTTC | CATILADQETQYF
once | TRBJ2-5 | - | TRBV27 | TGTGCCACTCGAATCGGGGTAGAGACCCAGTACTTC | CATRIGVETQYF
- | TRBJ2-1 | - | TRBV7-7 | TGTGCTAGCAGCTTAGGACGCTACAATGAGCAGTTCTTC | CASSLGRYNEQFF
- | TRBJ1-1 | - | TRBV5-1 | TGCGCCAGCAGCTTGGACGTAGTTGCCATGAACACTGAAGCTTTCTTT | CASSLDVVAMNTEAFF
- | TRBJ1-3 | TRBD1 | TRBV5-1 | TGCGCCAGCAGCTTGGCCGGGACAGGGGGAAACACCATATATTTT | CASSLAGTGGNTIYF
- | TRBJ2-1 | TRBD2 | TRBV6-1 | TGTGCCAGCAGTGAAGGGACTAGCAGCTACAATGAGCAGTTCTTC | CASSEGTSSYNEQFF
- | TRBJ2-3 | TRBD2 | TRBV29-1 | TGCAGCGTTAGCGGCGGGAGGGCGGATACGCAGTATTTT | CSVSGGRADTQYF
- | TRBJ2-7 | - | TRBV7-2 | TGTGCCAGCAGCTTAGGACATTACTACGAGCAGTACTTC | CASSLGHYYEQYF
once | TRBJ1-2 | - | TRBV19 | TGTGCCAGTAATGGGGACCGCTATGGCTACACCTTC | CASNGDRYGYTF
- | TRBJ1-3 | - | TRBV19 | TGTGCCAGTAGTATCTCAGGACAGATGATCTCTGGAAACACCATATATTTT | CASSISGQMISGNTIYF
few | TRBJ2-2 | TRBD2 | TRBV7-7 | TGTGCCAGCAGTCCTAGCGGGGGAAACACCGGGGAGCTGTTTTTT | CASSPSGGNTGELFF
once | TRBJ2-7 | - | TRBV29-1 | TGCAGCGTTGCGACTCCGGGACGGTTAGACGAGCAGTACTTC | CSVATPGRLDEQYF
- | TRBJ2-1 | - | TRBV30 | TGTGCCTGGAGTGTCATTTCCCTTAAAAGCTCCTACAATGAGCAGTTCTTC | CAWSVISLKSSYNEQFF
- | TRBJ1-2 | - | TRBV28 | TGTGCCAGCAGCCGACTGTCCCGGGACACCTATGGCTACACCTTC | CASSRLSRDTYGYTF
- | TRBJ2-7 | TRBD2 | TRBV7-3 | TGTGCCAGCAGCCTTCATGCTAGCGGGAGCTCCAGCGAGCAGTACTTC | CASSLHASGSSSEQYF
few | TRBJ1-2 | TRBD1 | TRBV7-9 | TGTGCCAGCAGCTTAGGACAGGGGGATGGCTACACCTTC | CASSLGQGDGYTF
- | TRBJ2-2 | - | TRBV12-5 | TGTGCTAGTGGTTTGGTACTGCGGAAGAACACCGGGGAGCTGTTTTTT | CASGLVLRKNTGELFF
- | TRBJ2-3 | TRBD2 | TRBV6-1 | TGTGCCAGCAGTGAATTGGGGCTGATAGCGGGGGGCCACACAGATACGCAGTATTTT | CASSELGLIAGGHTDTQYF
few | TRBJ2-1 | - | TRBV7-2 | TGTGCCAGCAGCTTCCCTAAATCGACCCTTTACAATGAGCAGTTCTTC | CASSFPKSTLYNEQFF
- | TRBJ1-1 | - | TRBV5-1 | TGCGCCAGCAGCTTGGTGGGTCAGGGATGGAGCACTGAAGCTTTCTTT | CASSLVGQGWSTEAFF
few | TRBJ1-3 | - | TRBV9 | TGTGCCAGCAGCGTAGATGGGAGCTCTGGAAACACCATATATTTT | CASSVDGSSGNTIYF
few | TRBJ1-5 | TRBD1 | TRBV5-6 | TGTGCCAGCACCCGGAGGTCGACAGGGGCTAGCAATCAGCCCCAGCATTTT | CASTRRSTGASNQPQHF
- | TRBJ2-2 | - | TRBV7-3 | TGTGCCAGCAGCTTAAGGGCCGGGGAGCTGTTTTTT | CASSLRAGELFF
- | TRBJ2-6 | - | TRBV5-1 | TGCGCCAGCAGCTTGAGCTTGGACAGCGGACTGACTTTC | CASSLSLDSGLTF
- | TRBJ1-1 | - | TRBV7-8 | TGTGCCAGCAGCTTAGTGGGCAGGGATGCTGAAGCTTTCTTT | CASSLVGRDAEAFF
- | TRBJ1-3 | - | TRBV11-2 | TGTGCCAGCAGCTTAGAACTACGAAACACCATATATTTT | CASSLELRNTIYF